The 29 T cell receptor beta chains listed next were all sequenced from one sample in a study of blood T cell repertoires in COVID-19. Repertoires were generated with immunoSEQ multiplex PCR, while TCRdb's copy carries only in-frame clones and drops some. The sample lists approximately 300,000 clones, more than 85% occurring once. What was sequenced was PBMCs or T cells enriched from blood (not recorded which). These receptor sequences come from a woman younger than 45 who had recovered from COVID-19.

The chain recombines TRBV28 with TRBJ1-2, with D perhaps TRBD1 (5 bases). This CDR3 has 12 residues. V was clipped by 7 bases and J by 7 bases, with 13 bases between them. Germline CDR1 MDHEN, CDR2 SYDVKM. CDR3 sequence (DNA): TGTGCCAGCAATAATCACCAGGGTGGCTACACCTTC. Protein: CASNNHQGGYTF.

This chain connects TRBV11-2 to TRBJ2-7; TRBD2 might be the D (5 bases). V gave up 3 bases and J gave up 4 bases, with 19 bases separating them. The CDR3 extends over 16 amino acids. Germline CDR1 and CDR2: SGHAT and FQNNGV. CDR3 DNA: TGTGCCAGCAGCTTCGGCACGACTATGGGAGCTTACGAGCAGTACTTC. Residues: CASSFGTTMGAYEQYF.

V usage is TRBV7-8 and J usage is TRBJ2-5; tentative D call: TRBD1 (5 bases). The length of the CDR3 is 16 residues. Germline-derived CDR1 and CDR2 are SGHVS and FQNEAQ. V was trimmed by 2 bases and J by 4 bases, leaving 17 bases between them. The CDR3 DNA is TGTGCCAGCAGCTTAAAGGGGCTGGTTGGAAGAGAGACCCAGTACTTC. Protein product: CASSLKGLVGRETQYF.

This clone occurred many times. V usage is TRBV20-1 and J usage is TRBJ1-2; D might be TRBD1 (6 bases). Looked up from germline, CDR1 is DFQATT and CDR2 is SNEGSKA (reference sequence). Trimming shortened V by 3 bases and J by 6 bases, and 8 bases separated the two germline ends. The CDR3 covers 11 residues. In DNA form, the CDR3 reads TGCAGTGCTAGTACAGGGAATGGCTACACCTTC. Encoded protein: CSASTGNGYTF.

The gene calls are TRBV30 and TRBJ1-1, with D hard to call. V lost 0 bases and J 0 bases, leaving 2 bases between the germline ends. This CDR3 contains 12 residues. Germline CDR1 and CDR2: GTSNPN and SVGIG (reference sequence). The CDR3 DNA reads as TGTGCCTGGAGTGTTATGAACACTGAAGCTTTCTTT. It codes for CAWSVMNTEAFF.

This clone was seen only once. The genes are TRBV7-8 and TRBJ2-3; tentatively, D is TRBD2 (6 bases). The germline V gene encodes CDR1 SGHVS and CDR2 FQNEAQ. V was pared by 5 bases and J by 4 bases, with 19 bases between. The CDR3 runs 16 residues. CDR3 bases: TGTGCCAGCAGCCCCCGGGTCGGAGGGGTGGCAGATACGCAGTATTTT. It codes for CASSPRVGGVADTQYF.

The V and J genes are TRBV6-6 and TRBJ1-5; D not certain. The germline V gene has CDR1 MNHNY and CDR2 SVGAGI (reference sequence). V was pared by 0 bases and J by 4 bases, with 10 bases between. The CDR3 contains 15 residues. The CDR3 DNA follows: TGTGCCAGCAGTTACTCTGTACAGCTAAATCAGCCCCAGCATTTT. The encoded protein is CASSYSVQLNQPQHF.

The chain uses TRBV7-2 and TRBJ2-1, with D unclear. The germline gives CDR1 SGHTA, CDR2 FQGNSA. Trimming pared 1 base from V and 6 bases from J, leaving 7 bases between. The CDR3 contains 13 residues. CDR3 amino acids: CASSLDYANEQFF. CDR3 sequence (DNA): TGTGCCAGCAGCTTAGACTATGCCAATGAGCAGTTCTTC.

The chain joins TRBV7-6 to TRBJ2-5; perhaps TRBD1 as D (8 bases). Germline CDR1 is SGHVS and CDR2 is FNYEAQ. The CDR3 totals 16 residues. The V end lost 2 bases, the J end lost 5 bases, and 18 bases lay between the germline ends. CDR3 sequence reads: CASSLTLQGGMETQYF. CDR3 nucleotide sequence: TGTGCCAGCAGCTTAACTCTACAGGGGGGGATGGAGACCCAGTACTTC.

The chain links TRBV11-2 to TRBJ2-1, with 9 bases aligning to TRBD2. This CDR3 region has 16 residues. V lost 5 bases, J lost 8 bases, and 13 bases stayed unmatched. Germline V gene lookup returns CDR1 SGHAT and CDR2 FQNNGV. In nucleotides, the CDR3 is TGTGCCAGCAGCCCACGGGGGCTAGCGGGGTTGTATGAGCAGTTCTTC. This gives the protein CASSPRGLAGLYEQFF. The full variable domain, with the rest looked up from reference TRBV11-2 and TRBJ2-1, is EAGVAQSPRYKIIEKRQSVAFWCNPISGHATLYWYQQILGQGPKLLIQFQNNGVVDDSQLPKDRFSAERLKGVDSTLKIQPAKLEDSAVYLCASSPRGLAGLYEQFFGPGTRLTVL.

With respect to this clone: At one end the junction does not follow the germline gene, possibly because of a read error. J is TRBJ2-5 and V is TRBV7-7, with 12 bases lining up with TRBD2. The germline V gene encodes CDR1 SSHAT and CDR2 FNYEAQ (reference sequence). The CDR3 extends over 17 amino acids. The CDR3 loop reads CASSFSSLAGGQETQYF. In nucleotides, the CDR3 is TGTGCTAGCAGCTTCAGTTCCCTAGCGGGGGGGCAAGAGACCCAGTACTTC.

This clone came up once. The rearrangement uses TRBV11-2 and TRBJ1-5; no definite D call. The length of the CDR3 is 13 residues. Germline assignment: CDR1 SGHAT and CDR2 FQNNGV. Between the trimmed V and J ends, which lost 5 bases and 5 bases, there was a span of 10 bases. For the CDR3, the DNA is TGTGCCAGCAGCACTAACCCCGATCAGCCCCAGCATTTT. Translating gives CASSTNPDQPQHF.

The chain recombines TRBV4-1 with TRBJ2-7, with a tentative D call TRBD2 (5 bases). Trimming pared 4 bases from V and 2 bases from J, leaving 12 bases between. CDR1 and CDR2 (germline): MGHRA, YSYEKL. There are 14 residues in the CDR3. CDR3 DNA: TGCGCCAGCAGCCCCGAACTAGTAGCCTACGAGCAGTACTTC. This encodes CASSPELVAYEQYF.

Worth noting for this clone: The sample carries other DNA sequences with the same CDR3. This chain joins TRBV28 and TRBJ1-2, with a tentative D call TRBD1 (6 bases). The CDR3 loop spans 13 amino acids. V was cut by 5 bases and J by 2 bases, with 9 bases left in between. Germline V gives CDR1 MDHEN, CDR2 SYDVKM. The DNA of the CDR3 is TGTGCCAGCAGTCCTACAGGGAACTATGGCTACACCTTC. Its translation: CASSPTGNYGYTF.

The V gene is TRBV28, the J gene TRBJ1-2, with 7 bases lining up with TRBD1. This CDR3 is built from 13 residues. Germline-derived CDR1 and CDR2 are MDHEN and SYDVKM. V gave up 7 bases and J gave up 4 bases; unmatched junction bases: 6. The CDR3, as DNA: TGTGCCAGCAACCAGGACAGGTTCTATGGCTACACCTTC. It translates to CASNQDRFYGYTF.

This rearrangement joins TRBV14 to TRBJ2-7; tentatively, D is TRBD1 (6 bases). This CDR3 has 15 residues. Germline CDR1 is SGHDN and CDR2 is FVKESK. V lost 0 bases to trimming and J lost 6 bases, with 15 bases between them. As DNA, the CDR3 is TGTGCCAGCAGCCAAGATGGGGGCGCCGGGCGCGAGCAGTACTTC. Protein product: CASSQDGGAGREQYF.

The chain carries TRBV30 and TRBJ2-7, with 8 bases that match TRBD1. CDR1 and CDR2 from the germline V gene are GTSNPN and SVGIG (reference sequence). The J segment lost 5 bases and the V segment lost 2 bases, leaving 5 bases of the junction unmatched. There are 13 residues in the CDR3. The CDR3 here is CAWSPDRDHEQYF. The CDR3 DNA is TGTGCCTGGAGTCCGGACAGGGACCACGAGCAGTACTTC.

The chain uses TRBV30 and TRBJ1-2, with 10 bases matching TRBD1. The CDR3 loop spans 14 amino acids. Germline-derived CDR1 and CDR2 are GTSNPN and SVGIG (reference sequence). The ends lost 3 bases at V and 6 bases at J; junction bases unmatched: 7. The CDR3 region is CAWRRQGTGDGYTF. The CDR3 bases are TGTGCCTGGAGGAGACAAGGGACAGGGGATGGCTACACCTTC. Filled out from reference TRBV30 and TRBJ1-2, the complete variable domain reads SQTIHQWPATLVQPVGSPLSLECTVEGTSNPNLYWYRQAAGRGLQLLFYSVGIGQISSEVPQNLSASRPQDRQFILSSKKLLLSDSGFYLCAWRRQGTGDGYTFGSGTRLTVV.

This sequence joins TRBV10-3 and TRBJ2-5; 9 nucleotides match TRBD1. The CDR3 extends over 17 amino acids. Trimming at V came to 2 bases and at J to 5 bases, leaving 12 bases not matched to a gene. Looked up from germline, CDR1 is ENHRY and CDR2 is SYGVKD. The CDR3 DNA reads TGTGCCATCAGTGAGGCAAAGCGGGGACAGGGTTTGGAGACCCAGTACTTC. It translates to CAISEAKRGQGLETQYF.

This chain's CDR3 is CASSLDIVNTEAFF. In DNA form, the CDR3 reads TGTGCCAGCTCACTCGACATTGTGAACACTGAAGCTTTCTTT. The rearrangement joins TRBV18 to TRBJ1-1; D unclear. Looked up from germline, CDR1 is KGHSH and CDR2 is LQKENI. Deletions cut 4 bases from V and 0 bases from J, with 9 bases between. The CDR3 runs 14 residues.

The gene calls are TRBV2 and TRBJ1-5, with a possible D match to TRBD1 (5 bases). V lost 3 bases to trimming and J lost 2 bases, with 14 bases between them. The CDR3 is 16 residues long. CDR1 and CDR2 (germline): SNHLY, FYNNEI. The CDR3: CASSDSGARGNQPQHF. CDR3 nucleotide sequence: TGTGCCAGCAGTGATAGCGGGGCGAGGGGCAATCAGCCCCAGCATTTT.

This rearrangement joins TRBV10-3 to TRBJ1-1, with TRBD1 matching 9 bases. Per the germline V gene, CDR1 is ENHRY and CDR2 is SYGVKD. This CDR3 spans 13 amino acids. Unmatched junction bases numbered 7, after V lost 10 bases and J lost 4 bases. CDR3 nucleotides: TGTGCCAGCAAGGGACAGGGCCCCACTGAAGCTTTCTTT. It translates to CASKGQGPTEAFF.

V gene TRBV6-5 combines with J gene TRBJ2-1; TRBD2 matches at 8 bases. This CDR3 spans 14 amino acids. In germline, CDR1 is MNHEY, CDR2 SVGAGI. V lost 2 bases, J lost 6 bases, and 3 bases stayed unmatched. The CDR3 loop is CASSYSGGGNEQFF. CDR3 sequence (DNA): TGTGCCAGCAGTTACAGCGGGGGAGGCAATGAGCAGTTCTTC.

This clone has just one count. This chain uses TRBV6-1 with TRBJ2-5; tentatively, D is TRBD1 (6 bases). V was trimmed by 2 bases and J by 4 bases, leaving 14 bases between them. The V gene's germline CDR1 is MNHNS and CDR2 SASEGT. This CDR3 has 15 amino acids. The CDR3 region has the DNA TGTGCCAGCAGTGAATTGACAGGCTTTGTAGAGACCCAGTACTTC. The encoded protein is CASSELTGFVETQYF.

This chain uses TRBV7-9 with TRBJ2-7; 15 bases fit TRBD2. The V gene's germline CDR1 is SEHNR and CDR2 FQNEAQ (reference sequence). V lost 11 bases, J lost 1 base, and 3 bases stayed unmatched. There are 14 residues in the CDR3. CDR3 DNA sequence: TGTGCCGGAGGGACTAGCGGGAGGTCCTACGAGCAGTACTTC. Protein: CAGGTSGRSYEQYF.

The V call is TRBV30, the J call TRBJ2-2; 8 bases are shared with TRBD1. From germline, CDR1 is GTSNPN and CDR2 SVGIG (reference sequence). The ends lost 0 bases at V and 4 bases at J; junction bases unmatched: 4. This CDR3 has 15 amino acids. In nucleotides, the CDR3 is TGTGCCTGGAGTGTCAGGGGGCTTGGCACCGGGGAGCTGTTTTTT. It is translated as CAWSVRGLGTGELFF. Supplemented by reference TRBV30 and TRBJ2-2, the full variable domain reads SQTIHQWPATLVQPVGSPLSLECTVEGTSNPNLYWYRQAAGRGLQLLFYSVGIGQISSEVPQNLSASRPQDRQFILSSKKLLLSDSGFYLCAWSVRGLGTGELFFGEGSRLTVL.

The V call is TRBV6-5, the J call TRBJ2-2, with 7 bases identical to TRBD1. The V gene end was trimmed by 7 bases and the J gene end by 5 bases; junction bases not matched to a gene: 10. CDR3 length equals 15 residues. The germline V gene encodes CDR1 MNHEY and CDR2 SVGAGI. CDR3 residues: CASNPQGVGTGELFF. CDR3 DNA sequence: TGTGCCAGCAACCCCCAGGGGGTCGGAACCGGGGAGCTGTTTTTT.

The genes are TRBV2 and TRBJ1-4; the match to TRBD1 covers 8 bases. The germline CDR1 and CDR2 sequences are SNHLY and FYNNEI. The CDR3 has 14 amino acids. V trimming: 5 bases; J trimming: 6 bases; junction bases outside the gene matches: 5. CDR3 residues: CASSPTGAHEKLFF. The CDR3, as DNA: TGTGCCAGCAGTCCGACAGGGGCCCATGAAAAACTGTTTTTT.

This rearrangement joins TRBV5-5 to TRBJ2-1; the D gene is possibly TRBD1 (5 bases). CDR1 is SGHKS, CDR2 YYEKEE, per germline (reference sequence). V dropped 0 bases and J dropped 10 bases, with 14 bases sitting between them. The CDR3 consists of 14 residues. The CDR3 DNA is TGTGCCAGCAGCTTGGTAGGGGCAGGATACGAGCAGTTCTTC. Protein sequence: CASSLVGAGYEQFF.